The source of this TCR beta chain is a study of T-cell reconstitution after alpha-beta-depleted transplantation in children. It was with unique molecular identifiers that the TCRbeta library was prepared. TCRdb re-called the PCR reads through MiXCR, storing one row per CDR3 protein. The table includes approximately 130,000 distinct CDR3 sequences, 9.5% to 10% detected once. Findings and limits, study-wide: The origin of alpha-beta T cells about two months after transplant was reportedly several hundred expanded graft clones.

With V trimmed by 1 base and J by 3 bases, 9 bases remained unmatched. The germline CDR1 and CDR2 sequences are SGHKS and YYEKEE (reference sequence). CDR3 length equals 16 residues. Many counts were recorded for this clonotype. What it recognizes is unknown. The V gene is TRBV5-5, the J gene TRBJ2-7; 8 bases are shared with TRBD1. Sequenced here: PBMCs, mostly from graft donor cells, sampled 180 days after TCRalphabeta/CD19-depleted stem cell transplant. This TCR was recovered from a girl under three years old who had a stem cell transplant for combined immunodeficiency, so the T cells may come from the graft donor. This CDR3 reads CASSLRAGTGFYEQYF. The CDR3, as DNA: TGTGCCAGCAGCTTGAGGGCCGGGACAGGTTTCTACGAGCAGTACTTC.